This passage covers 31 T cell receptor beta chains from one sample sequenced in a study of blood T cell repertoires in COVID-19. Repertoires were generated with immunoSEQ multiplex PCR, while TCRdb's copy carries only in-frame clones and drops some. The sample holds 250,000 to 400,000 clones, 85% seen once. The sequenced sample was PBMCs or T cells enriched from blood (not recorded which). Receptor source: a woman under 40 who had been exposed to COVID-19.

The V gene is TRBV30, the J gene TRBJ1-2; D might be TRBD1 (5 bases). Germline V gene lookup returns CDR1 GTSNPN and CDR2 SVGIG (reference sequence). The CDR3 is made up of 12 amino acids. V lost 6 bases to trimming and J lost 6 bases, with 14 bases between them. CDR3 amino acids: CACQGRGDGYTF. The CDR3 DNA reads TGTGCCTGCCAGGGCCGGGGGGATGGCTACACCTTC.

The chain recombines TRBV13 with TRBJ1-1; 10 bases align to TRBD1. Germline V lookup: CDR1 PRHDT, CDR2 FYEKMQ (reference sequence). V gave up 5 bases and J gave up 5 bases; unmatched junction bases: 8. The CDR3 is made up of 15 amino acids. DNA for the CDR3: TGTGCCAGCAGCCCTCGGACAGGGGGTTGGACTGAAGCTTTCTTT. This codes for CASSPRTGGWTEAFF.

The rearrangement joins TRBV4-1 to TRBJ1-1; D is uncertain. V shed 2 bases and J shed 1 base, with 11 bases lying between them. This CDR3 has 15 amino acids. Germline CDR1 MGHRA, CDR2 YSYEKL. Written as DNA, the CDR3 is TGCGCCAGCAGCCAACTTATTGGTAGGAACACTGAAGCTTTCTTT. This sequence encodes CASSQLIGRNTEAFF.

The chain combines TRBV28 with TRBJ1-3; unclear D gene. CDR1 MDHEN and CDR2 SYDVKM come from the germline V gene. This CDR3 spans 15 amino acids. The V end was cut by 7 bases, the J end by 8 bases, with 21 bases between. The CDR3 DNA reads TGTGCCAGCATCGCAGGAATACACGGGAGAGACACCATATATTTT. Translation gives CASIAGIHGRDTIYF.

The chain links TRBV27 to TRBJ1-3; perhaps TRBD1 as D (6 bases). V was clipped by 0 bases and J by 4 bases, with 13 bases between them. Germline loops: CDR1 MNHEY, CDR2 SMNVEV (reference sequence). The CDR3 is 16 residues long. The CDR3 is CASSLSAGVSGNTIYF. The CDR3 DNA follows: TGTGCCAGCAGTTTATCGGCAGGGGTATCCGGAAACACCATATATTTT.

This chain links TRBV6-6 with TRBJ1-1; D call uncertain. Trimming pared 9 bases from V and 2 bases from J, leaving 16 bases between. Germline CDR1 reads MNHNY; CDR2 reads SVGAGI (reference sequence). The CDR3 is 14 amino acids. This CDR3 reads CASKKATGNTEAFF. The CDR3 DNA is TGTGCCAGTAAGAAGGCGACGGGAAACACTGAAGCTTTCTTT.

V gene TRBV5-1 combines with J gene TRBJ2-1; 7 bases align to TRBD2. J was trimmed by 7 bases and V by 2 bases; bases with no gene match: 9. CDR3 length: 15 residues. Germline CDR1 SGHRS, CDR2 YFSETQ. The CDR3 sequence is CASSLPTSNWNEQFF. The CDR3 bases are TGCGCCAGCAGCTTACCGACTAGCAACTGGAATGAGCAGTTCTTC.

This chain uses TRBV19 with TRBJ2-4; tentative D call: TRBD2 (5 bases). Germline V gene lookup returns CDR1 LNHDA and CDR2 SQIVND (reference sequence). The CDR3 sequence is 12 residues long. The germline V and J ends were trimmed by 9 bases and 5 bases, with 11 bases remaining between them. This chain's CDR3 is CASPRTQNIQYF. In DNA, the CDR3 is TGTGCCAGCCCTAGGACTCAAAACATTCAGTACTTC.

The chain is built from TRBV5-1 and TRBJ1-4; D is unresolved. The CDR3 contains 15 residues. V was shortened by 5 bases and J by 3 bases, with 14 bases between the two germline ends. Per germline, CDR1 SGHRS and CDR2 YFSETQ. CDR3 DNA sequence: TGCGCCAGCAGGTATTCTGGGAGTTCTAATGAAAAACTGTTTTTT. Encoded protein: CASRYSGSSNEKLFF.

This rearrangement joins TRBV7-9 to TRBJ1-4; D is possibly TRBD1 (6 bases). Between the trimmed V and J ends, which lost 5 bases and 0 bases, there was a span of 10 bases. The CDR3 is made up of 15 amino acids. The V gene's germline CDR1 is SEHNR and CDR2 FQNEAQ (reference sequence). The CDR3 spells CASSRTDSTNEKLFF. Here the CDR3 DNA reads TGTGCCAGCAGCCGGACAGATTCAACTAATGAAAAACTGTTTTTT. The full variable domain, completed using reference TRBV7-9 and TRBJ1-4, is DTGVSQNPRHKITKRGQNVTFRCDPISEHNRLYWYRQTLGQGPEFLTYFQNEAQLEKSRLLSDRFSAERPKGSFSTLEIQRTEQGDSAMYLCASSRTDSTNEKLFFGSGTQLSVL.

This clone appeared a single time. The chain uses TRBV4-2 and TRBJ2-3; 8 bases line up with TRBD2. The CDR3 sequence is 13 residues long. V was clipped by 4 bases and J by 5 bases; unmatched bases: 2. In germline, CDR1 is LGHNA, CDR2 YNFKEQ. CDR3 in DNA: TGTGCCAGCAGCCGGGCGGGGGGAGATACGCAGTATTTT. Amino acids: CASSRAGGDTQYF.

The chain employs TRBV7-2 and TRBJ1-5; a weak D match, TRBD1 (6 bases). Germline-derived CDR1 and CDR2 are SGHTA and FQGNSA. The ends were cut back, 1 base at V and 5 bases at J, with 6 bases in the middle. This CDR3 comprises 13 residues. The CDR3 sequence is CASSLGQDQPQHF. CDR3 DNA sequence: TGTGCCAGCAGCTTAGGACAGGATCAGCCCCAGCATTTT.

This clone came up many times. DNA of the CDR3: TGTGCCAGCAGCTTAGGGACAGGGGTCGGGGGCACAGATACGCAGTATTTT. Its protein is CASSLGTGVGGTDTQYF. The genes are TRBV7-2 and TRBJ2-3, with 9 positions matching TRBD1. Germline V gene data show CDR1 as SGHTA and CDR2 as FQGNSA. The CDR3 extends over 17 amino acids. V dropped 1 base and J dropped 1; count of bases not matched to a gene: 6.

The V gene is TRBV28, the J gene TRBJ1-3, with 8 bases matching TRBD1. Trimming removed 8 bases from V and 6 bases from J; junction bases left unmatched: 3. Germline V gives CDR1 MDHEN, CDR2 SYDVKM. This CDR3 has 12 residues. The CDR3 here is CASVTGANTIYF. For the CDR3, the DNA is TGTGCCAGCGTGACAGGGGCAAACACCATATATTTT.

J is TRBJ2-3 and V is TRBV3-1 (or the pseudogene TRBV3-2); 7 bases are a match to TRBD2. After removal of 4 bases from V and 2 bases from J, the junction contained 6 bases not matched to a gene. This CDR3 comprises 15 residues. Germline V gives CDR1 LGHDT, CDR2 YNNKEL (reference sequence). The CDR3 reads CASSRHGRTTDTQYF. In nucleotides, the CDR3 is TGTGCCAGCAGCCGACACGGGAGGACCACAGATACGCAGTATTTT.

The V gene is TRBV28, the J gene TRBJ2-1; 7 bases line up with TRBD1. The germline V gene encodes CDR1 MDHEN and CDR2 SYDVKM. After removal of 5 bases from V and 0 bases from J, the junction contained 7 bases not matched to a gene. This CDR3 region has 16 residues. CDR3 sequence: CASSATGQSSYNEQFF. The DNA of the CDR3 is TGTGCCAGCAGTGCCACGGGACAGAGCTCCTACAATGAGCAGTTCTTC.

The chain uses TRBV15 and TRBJ1-1, with a possible D match to TRBD1 (6 bases). The germline gives CDR1 LNHNV, CDR2 YYDKDF (reference sequence). Between the trimmed V and J ends, which lost 1 base and 6 bases, there was a span of 18 bases. The CDR3 consists of 16 residues. The CDR3 reads CATSRVGRTAWAEAFF. The CDR3 region has the DNA TGTGCCACCAGCAGAGTAGGGCGGACAGCCTGGGCTGAAGCTTTCTTT. The whole variable domain, filled in from reference TRBV15 and TRBJ1-1, reads DAMVIQNPRYQVTQFGKPVTLSCSQTLNHNVMYWYQQKSSQAPKLLFHYYDKDFNNEADTPDNFQSRRPNTSFCFLDIRSPGLGDTAMYLCATSRVGRTAWAEAFFGQGTRLTVV.

The V call is TRBV28, the J call TRBJ2-1; 9 bases match TRBD2. Germline values: CDR1 MDHEN, CDR2 SYDVKM. The junction had 7 bases not matched to a gene; V was cut back by 6 bases and J by 4 bases. This CDR3 has 15 residues. In DNA form, the CDR3 reads TGTGCCAGCAGGATAGCGGGGGCAGATTACAATGAGCAGTTCTTC. It is translated as CASRIAGADYNEQFF.

This clone turned up a few times. The chain has TRBV4-2 and TRBJ1-1, with 9 nucleotides matching TRBD1. CDR1 is LGHNA, CDR2 YNFKEQ, per germline. The V segment lost 4 bases and the J segment 2 bases; nucleotides outside the gene matches: 5. There are 15 residues in the CDR3. In DNA form, the CDR3 reads TGTGCCAGCAGCCGAGAGGACAGGGGAAACACTGAAGCTTTCTTT. Its protein product is CASSREDRGNTEAFF.

This rearrangement joins TRBV11-1 to TRBJ2-1; 13 bases line up with TRBD2. The ends lost 5 bases at V and 7 bases at J; junction bases unmatched: 5. Germline lookup yields CDR1 SGHAT and CDR2 FQDESV (reference sequence). The CDR3 loop spans 15 amino acids. In DNA form, the CDR3 reads TGTGCCAGCAGCACCCGGACTAGCGGGGGAAATGAGCAGTTCTTC. Translating it yields CASSTRTSGGNEQFF.

This chain links TRBV19 with TRBJ2-1, with 9 bases lining up with TRBD2. Trimming removed 3 bases from V and 6 bases from J; junction bases left unmatched: 9. The CDR3 covers 16 residues. Germline CDR1 reads LNHDA; CDR2 reads SQIVND (reference sequence). The chain's CDR3 is CASSMWGLAGTNEQFF. The CDR3 nucleotides are TGTGCCAGTAGTATGTGGGGCCTAGCGGGAACCAATGAGCAGTTCTTC.

The V and J genes are TRBV16 and TRBJ1-1; 9 bases fit TRBD1. The CDR3 contains 16 residues. Unmatched junction bases numbered 7, after V lost 1 base and J lost 4 bases. Looked up from germline, CDR1 is KGHSY and CDR2 is FQNENV. The CDR3 is CASSQFGGQGGTEAFF. For the CDR3, the DNA is TGTGCCAGCAGCCAATTCGGGGGACAGGGTGGCACTGAAGCTTTCTTT.

The table lists this clone with a few counts. This chain joins TRBV28 and TRBJ2-7, with TRBD1 matching over 8 bases. In germline, CDR1 is MDHEN, CDR2 SYDVKM. This CDR3 has 12 residues. With 4 bases clipped from V and 5 bases from J, the junction kept 1 base outside the gene matches. This chain's CDR3 is CASSSGGHEQYF. The CDR3 nucleotides are TGTGCCAGCAGTTCAGGGGGCCACGAGCAGTACTTC.

The rearrangement uses TRBV28 and TRBJ2-7; D unresolved. The CDR3 totals 14 residues. CDR1 and CDR2 (germline): MDHEN, SYDVKM. V dropped 3 bases and J dropped 2 bases, with 11 bases sitting between them. Written as DNA, the CDR3 is TGTGCCAGCAGTTTTCACAGACGAACCTACGAGCAGTACTTC. This gives the protein CASSFHRRTYEQYF.

The chain combines TRBV5-8 with TRBJ2-7; no clear D. The V end lost 4 bases, the J end lost 2 bases, and 10 bases lay between the germline ends. Germline V gene lookup returns CDR1 SGHTS and CDR2 YDEGEE. The CDR3 extends over 13 amino acids. The CDR3 DNA follows: TGTGCCAGCAGCCGACTGGAGACCTACGAGCAGTACTTC. This encodes CASSRLETYEQYF.

The rearrangement links TRBV4-3 to TRBJ2-2, with TRBD2 identical over 10 bases. The CDR3 consists of 16 residues. Germline trimming cut 1 base from V and 4 bases from J; bases unmatched to any gene: 3. Per germline, CDR1 LGHNA and CDR2 YSLEER. CDR3: CASSQVTSGVTGELFF. Written as DNA, the CDR3 is TGCGCCAGCAGCCAAGTAACTAGCGGGGTCACCGGGGAGCTGTTTTTT.

This rearrangement joins TRBV7-2 to TRBJ2-1; TRBD2 matches 7 bases. V lost 5 bases, J lost 2 bases, and 3 bases stayed unmatched. This CDR3 contains 14 residues. Germline values: CDR1 SGHTA, CDR2 FQGNSA. Here the CDR3 DNA reads TGTGCCAGCAGCCCTCTAGCGGCCTACAATGAGCAGTTCTTC. This translates into CASSPLAAYNEQFF.

V and J are TRBV5-1 and TRBJ2-7; 7 bases map to TRBD1. CDR1 and CDR2 (germline): SGHRS, YFSETQ. V lost 0 bases, J lost 4 bases, and 10 bases stayed unmatched. CDR3 size: 16 residues. CDR3 nucleotide sequence: TGCGCCAGCAGCTTGGTTACCGGACAGGCGAGTTACGAGCAGTACTTC. This encodes CASSLVTGQASYEQYF.

J is TRBJ2-2 and V is TRBV15; D perhaps matches TRBD2 (6 bases). Germline loops: CDR1 LNHNV, CDR2 YYDKDF (reference sequence). The V end lost 3 bases, the J end lost 8 bases, and 22 bases lay between the germline ends. The CDR3 has 17 residues. The CDR3 DNA reads as TGTGCCACCAGCAGCTTAAAGATTCCCGGGAGAGAAGGGGAGCTGTTTTTT. It is translated as CATSSLKIPGREGELFF.

The chain combines TRBV14 with TRBJ1-1; D possibly corresponds to TRBD1 (5 bases). The CDR3 sequence is 14 residues long. V was trimmed by 5 bases and J by 0 bases, leaving 10 bases between them. Germline V gene sequence: CDR1 SGHDN, CDR2 FVKESK. The CDR3 reads CASSFQQVNTEAFF. Here the CDR3 DNA reads TGTGCCAGCAGCTTCCAACAGGTGAACACTGAAGCTTTCTTT.

Ten or more counts support this clone. The rearrangement uses TRBV9 and TRBJ2-1, with TRBD2 matching over 8 bases. V lost 4 bases to trimming and J lost 7 bases; unmatched junction nucleotides: 10. The CDR3 loop spans 15 amino acids. The germline gives CDR1 SGDLS, CDR2 YYNGEE. Here the CDR3 reads CASSLTGTGGNEQFF. CDR3 in DNA: TGTGCCAGCAGCCTAACGGGGACGGGGGGGAATGAGCAGTTCTTC.